The 21 T cell receptor beta chains presented below share a single source sample, sequenced in a study of human T cells and chemical hapten exposure. Specified time point: pre-sensitization, week 0. The treatment: therapeutic diphenylcyclopropenone sensitization with weekly scalp DPC. Unfractionated whole blood was the source of the extracted total RNA. TCRdb ran MiXCR on the RACE reads and lists one entry per CDR3 protein. Seen here are under 40,000 distinct CDR3 sequences, more than 10% observed once, and the top ten hold roughly 2%. The starting material was whole blood, obtained in connection with sensitization to the hapten diphenylcyclopropenone (DPC). These receptors all stem from a woman aged 40 to 50 with alopecia areata. Some clones in this sample may be carry-over from other donors' samples.

The chain combines TRBV21-1 with TRBJ1-1. TRBV21-1 is a recognized pseudogene. The CDR3 consists of 14 residues. CDR3 sequence reads: CASRERETNTEAFF. In DNA, the CDR3 is TGTGCCAGCAGGGAAAGGGAGACCAACACTGAAGCTTTCTTT.

This clonotype was recorded at least ten times. This rearrangement joins TRBV28 to TRBJ1-5; D call uncertain. The length of the CDR3 is 14 residues. Germline loops: CDR1 MDHEN, CDR2 SYDVKM. Trimming shortened V by 6 bases and J by 0 bases, and 9 bases separated the two germline ends. The CDR3 loop reads CASSDTYSNQPQHF. The CDR3 bases are TGTGCCAGCAGCGACACATATAGCAATCAGCCCCAGCATTTT. Full variable domain (missing parts from reference TRBV28 and TRBJ1-5): DVKVTQSSRYLVKRTGEKVFLECVQDMDHENMFWYRQDPGLGLRLIYFSYDVKMKEKGDIPEGYSVSREKKERFSLILESASTNQTSMYLCASSDTYSNQPQHFGDGTRLSIL.

About this clonotype itself: A much larger clone sits a single nucleotide away, making a read error possible. The rearrangement joins TRBV20-1 to TRBJ2-1, with TRBD2 identical over 9 bases. This CDR3 is built from 14 residues. The germline V gene encodes CDR1 DFQATT and CDR2 SNEGSKA (reference sequence). V lost 0 bases to trimming and J lost 10 bases; unmatched junction nucleotides: 7. Here the CDR3 DNA reads TGCAGTGCTAGAGATCAGCGGGGGGCAGGAGAGCAGTTCTTC. Translated, it gives CSARDQRGAGEQFF.

The sample holds a few counts of this clonotype. The chain carries TRBV28 and TRBJ2-7, with no clear D. Per the germline V gene, CDR1 is MDHEN and CDR2 is SYDVKM. V dropped 4 bases and J dropped 4 bases, with 17 bases sitting between them. The CDR3 extends over 15 amino acids. The DNA of the CDR3 is TGTGCCAGCAGTTCGTTTACTTCCACCTCGTACGAGCAGTACTTC. Translation: CASSSFTSTSYEQYF.

This clonotype appeared a few times. This chain links TRBV6-2 or TRBV6-3 with TRBJ2-1; the D is unclear. The CDR3 has 12 residues. The germline CDR1 and CDR2 sequences are MNHEY and SVGEGT. V was trimmed by 2 bases and J by 2 bases, leaving 1 base between them. The CDR3 DNA is TGTGCCAGCAGTTACCCCTACAATGAGCAGTTCTTC. Translation gives CASSYPYNEQFF.

The CDR3 sequence: CASSVELGGGPQYF. DNA for the CDR3: TGTGCCAGCAGCGTAGAGCTCGGAGGGGGACCGCAGTATTTT. The chain uses TRBV9 and TRBJ2-3; perhaps D is TRBD1 or TRBD2 (6 bases each). The germline gives CDR1 SGDLS, CDR2 YYNGEE. Trimming shortened V by 0 bases and J by 10 bases, and 15 bases separated the two germline ends. The CDR3 runs to 14 residues.

Only a few counts were recorded for this clonotype. The chain employs TRBV28 and TRBJ2-7; 7 nucleotides agree with TRBD2. Trimming cost V 10 bases and J 2 bases; bases outside gene matches: 20. CDR3 size: 17 residues. Germline loops: CDR1 MDHEN, CDR2 SYDVKM. In nucleotides, the CDR3 is TGTGCCACCCTTCGGGGAGGGGTTCGTAGCGGGCCCTACGAGCAGTACTTC. This encodes CATLRGGVRSGPYEQYF.

This clonotype was recorded at least ten times. V and J are TRBV20-1 and TRBJ2-1; D may be TRBD1 (5 bases). Trimming cost V 6 bases and J 8 bases, with 11 bases left between them. CDR1 DFQATT and CDR2 SNEGSKA come from the germline V gene (reference sequence). The CDR3 loop spans 11 amino acids. The CDR3: CSAGRNYEQFF. The CDR3 DNA sequence: TGCAGTGCGGGGCGTAATTATGAGCAGTTCTTC.

The rearrangement joins TRBV7-2 to TRBJ1-1, with D tentatively TRBD1 (5 bases). This CDR3 has 14 amino acids. The V end lost 0 bases, the J end lost 0 bases, and 5 bases lay between the germline ends. The germline CDR1 and CDR2 sequences are SGHTA and FQGNSA. The CDR3: CASSLATVNTEAFF. CDR3 bases: TGTGCCAGCAGCTTAGCGACAGTGAACACTGAAGCTTTCTTT. Full variable domain (outside the CDR3, taken from reference TRBV7-2 and TRBJ1-1): GAGVSQSPSNKVTEKGKDVELRCDPISGHTALYWYRQSLGQGLEFLIYFQGNSAPDKSGLPSDRFSAERTGGSVSTLTIQRTQQEDSAVYLCASSLATVNTEAFFGQGTRLTVV.

The table lists this clonotype with many counts. V usage is TRBV7-2 and J usage is TRBJ1-5; TRBD1 matches 7 bases. The V gene's germline CDR1 is SGHTA and CDR2 FQGNSA. The CDR3 has 15 residues. V gave up 5 bases and J gave up 3 bases; unmatched junction bases: 7. CDR3 coding DNA: TGTGCCAGCAGCCCCCAGGGACAGACCAATCAGCCCCAGCATTTT. It translates to CASSPQGQTNQPQHF.

Only a few counts were recorded for this clonotype. The chain combines TRBV20-1 with TRBJ1-1; possible D gene TRBD1, 5 bases. V lost 0 bases and J 4 bases, leaving 9 bases between the germline ends. Germline lookup yields CDR1 DFQATT and CDR2 SNEGSKA (reference sequence). CDR3 length equals 13 residues. In nucleotides, the CDR3 is TGCAGTGCTAGAGATCCGAGGGGCACTGAAGCTTTCTTT. Amino acid sequence: CSARDPRGTEAFF.

This clonotype has a handful of counts. V is TRBV20-1 and J is TRBJ2-7; maybe TRBD2 (6 bases). The CDR3 extends over 15 amino acids. Deletions cut 6 bases from V and 0 bases from J, with 18 bases between. From germline, CDR1 is DFQATT and CDR2 SNEGSKA (reference sequence). The CDR3 coding sequence is TGCAGTGCAACCACCCGGGGGTTAGGCTCCTACGAGCAGTACTTC. It codes for CSATTRGLGSYEQYF.

This clonotype has just a few counts. V and J are TRBV12-2 and TRBJ2-5; no check of the table's D call, TRBD2, against the DNA was made. TRBV12-2 is classified as a pseudogene. The CDR3 runs 18 residues. The CDR3: CASRPWTSGRAGEETQYF. The CDR3 DNA reads as TGTGCAAGTCGCCCATGGACTAGCGGGAGGGCCGGGGAGGAGACCCAGTACTTC.

On this clonotype: This clone may be a read error of a much larger clone one base away. The chain combines TRBV7-6 with TRBJ2-7; 10 bases align to TRBD1. Germline CDR1 is SGHVS and CDR2 is FNYEAQ. The CDR3 totals 14 residues. With V trimmed by 3 bases and J by 9 bases, 8 bases remained unmatched. CDR3 sequence reads: CASSFGTGVHGQYF. The CDR3 DNA is TGTGCCAGCAGCTTTGGGACAGGGGTACACGGGCAGTACTTC.

This clonotype was detected only a few times. The chain combines TRBV10-1 with TRBJ2-1; 10 bases match TRBD2. Germline CDR1 reads WNHNN; CDR2 reads SYGVQD (reference sequence). Germline trimming cut 5 bases from V and 9 bases from J; bases unmatched to any gene: 4. The CDR3 length is 13 residues. The CDR3: CASSLRLAGEQFF. DNA for the CDR3: TGCGCCAGCAGTCTGAGACTAGCGGGTGAGCAGTTCTTC.

This clonotype was counted many times. The rearrangement links TRBV29-1 to TRBJ2-2, with D possibly being TRBD1 (6 bases). Germline V lookup: CDR1 SQVTM, CDR2 ANQGSEA. V was trimmed by 2 bases and J by 4 bases, leaving 14 bases between them. This CDR3 has 15 residues. For the CDR3, the DNA is TGCAGCGTTGAAACCAGAGGGGGTGTCACCGGGGAGCTGTTTTTT. Translated, it gives CSVETRGGVTGELFF.

This clonotype has just a few counts. This sequence joins TRBV7-2 and TRBJ2-7; D gene ambiguous. Trimming pared 5 bases from V and 4 bases from J, leaving 15 bases between. CDR1 and CDR2 from the germline V gene are SGHTA and FQGNSA. This CDR3 has 14 residues. CDR3 nucleotide sequence: TGTGCCAGCAGCCAAGGGCCCCCCCTATACGAGCAGTACTTC. Amino acids: CASSQGPPLYEQYF.

This clonotype was observed at least ten times. V is TRBV7-2 and J is TRBJ1-2; D is ambiguous. The CDR3 extends over 12 amino acids. Between the trimmed V and J ends, which lost 5 bases and 7 bases, there was a span of 11 bases. Germline-derived CDR1 and CDR2 are SGHTA and FQGNSA. The CDR3, as DNA: TGTGCCAGCAGCCGGGCCGAAACTGGCTACACCTTC. Translated: CASSRAETGYTF. Using reference TRBV7-2 and TRBJ1-2 for the parts outside the CDR3, the full variable domain is GAGVSQSPSNKVTEKGKDVELRCDPISGHTALYWYRQSLGQGLEFLIYFQGNSAPDKSGLPSDRFSAERTGGSVSTLTIQRTQQEDSAVYLCASSRAETGYTFGSGTRLTVV.

This clonotype was detected many times. This rearrangement joins TRBV28 to TRBJ2-7; the D is unclear. Germline V gene data show CDR1 as MDHEN and CDR2 as SYDVKM. The V and J ends lost 4 bases and 3 bases respectively, with 4 bases between them. CDR3 length: 11 residues. This CDR3 is CASSSFYEQYF. CDR3 DNA sequence: TGTGCCAGCAGTTCCTTCTACGAGCAGTACTTC. Variable domain in full (rest from reference TRBV28 and TRBJ2-7): DVKVTQSSRYLVKRTGEKVFLECVQDMDHENMFWYRQDPGLGLRLIYFSYDVKMKEKGDIPEGYSVSREKKERFSLILESASTNQTSMYLCASSSFYEQYFGPGTRLTVT.

This clonotype came up many times. The chain employs TRBV20-1 and TRBJ2-7, with a weak D call TRBD2 (5 bases). Germline V gene sequence: CDR1 DFQATT, CDR2 SNEGSKA (reference sequence). Trimming shortened V by 6 bases and J by 3 bases, and 18 bases separated the two germline ends. The length of the CDR3 is 14 residues. DNA of the CDR3: TGCAGTGCCCCCCCGGGATCTGCCAGCTACGAGCAGTACTTC. This translates into CSAPPGSASYEQYF.

Ten or more counts support this clonotype. The CDR3 DNA follows: TGTGCCAGCAGCTCCAGGGGTCCGGGAGACAATGAGCAGTTCTTC. It codes for CASSSRGPGDNEQFF. The gene calls are TRBV7-9 and TRBJ2-1; D assignment may be TRBD1 or TRBD2 (6 bases each). V lost 4 bases, J lost 5 bases, and 15 bases lay in between. The germline V gene has CDR1 SEHNR and CDR2 FQNEAQ (reference sequence). The CDR3 consists of 15 residues.